Detailed here is one TCR beta chain. This record belongs to a study of blood T cells in healthy people across ages. Through a sample-barcoded 5' primer and a J-beta primer mix, a second PCR was run for roughly 6 to 12 cycles. TCRdb redid the calling of the 5' RACE reads with MiXCR, one entry per CDR3 protein. The profile shows around 1,000,000 distinct CDR3 sequences, 35% to 40% of them singletons. With V trimmed by 5 bases and J by 4 bases, 11 bases remained unmatched. Germline V gives CDR1 MNHEY, CDR2 SMNVEV (reference sequence). The CDR3 has 17 residues. The chain uses TRBV27 and TRBJ2-1; 10 nucleotides line up with TRBD2. The clonotype comes from a young man in good health. Material: blood. In DNA form, the CDR3 reads TGTGCCAGCAGTGGAACGGGACTAGCGCCTTTTTACAATGAGCAGTTCTTC. This codes for CASSGTGLAPFYNEQFF.